The following is a T cell receptor (beta chain) sequence with its context. Its matching antigen is unknown. CDR1 and CDR2 from the germline V gene are SGHTA and FQGNSA. The V and J ends lost 1 base and 7 bases respectively, with 11 bases between them. This CDR3 has 15 amino acids. The sample originates from a study of siplizumab effects on memory and regulatory T cells. Assay: immunoSEQ multiplex PCR; the TCRdb copy retains only in-frame clones and omits some. Of 85,000 to 90,000 clones listed, around 90% were seen once; the top ten hold over 12%. General study points: Controls had roughly 28% Treg-derived mappable alloreactive CD4+ clones on average, versus around 64% with siplizumab. Proof of suppressive function in proliferating Tregs from siplizumab cultures was not established. Memory cells seemed less diverse than naive T cells, which seemed major alloresponse contributors.

This TCR came from a human donor in good health. Material for sequencing was CD4+ T cells sorted from blood. The rearrangement links TRBV7-2 to TRBJ1-6; perhaps TRBD1 as D (6 bases). CDR3 DNA sequence: TGTGCCAGCAGCTTAGGACAGGCGATAAATTCACCCCTCCACTTT. Translated, it gives CASSLGQAINSPLHF.